These 17 T cell receptor beta chains originate from one sample sequenced in a study of T cell responses to AZD1222 COVID-19 vaccine. The data were produced by immunoSEQ multiplex PCR, yet TCRdb's version contains in-frame clones alone and is incomplete. This table has over 100,000 clones, about 93% appearing once. The input for sequencing was peripheral blood, taken on day 0 of AZD1222 vaccination. The receptors shown here come from an adult in good health.

This CDR3 is CASSTTGDGELFF. The CDR3 nucleotides read TGTGCCAGTAGTACAACAGGGGACGGGGAGCTGTTTTTT. The chain combines TRBV19 with TRBJ2-2; 7 bases match TRBD1. V shed 4 bases and J 7 bases; nucleotides not matched to a gene: 3. CDR3 length: 13 amino acids. Germline lookup yields CDR1 LNHDA and CDR2 SQIVND (reference sequence).

The rearrangement joins TRBV5-1 to TRBJ2-7; a weak D match, TRBD1 (5 bases). The V end was cut by 6 bases, the J end by 6 bases, with 16 bases between. Germline values: CDR1 SGHRS, CDR2 YFSETQ. CDR3 size: 13 residues. The CDR3 coding sequence is TGCGCCAGCACGGACAACTTGGGGTCCGAGCAGTACTTC. Encoded protein: CASTDNLGSEQYF.

This clone is a singleton in its sample. J is TRBJ2-7 and V is TRBV4-1, with TRBD2 identical over 15 bases. V trimming: 4 bases; J trimming: 6 bases; junction bases outside the gene matches: 4. The V gene's germline CDR1 is MGHRA and CDR2 YSYEKL. This CDR3 has 15 amino acids. This CDR3 reads CASSLEGLAGGEQYF. The CDR3 DNA reads as TGCGCCAGCAGCCTGGAGGGACTAGCGGGGGGCGAGCAGTACTTC.

This clone was seen only once. V usage is TRBV6-5 and J usage is TRBJ1-4; D gene ambiguous. V was trimmed by 5 bases and J by 8 bases, leaving 18 bases between them. CDR1 MNHEY and CDR2 SVGAGI come from the germline V gene. The CDR3 contains 15 residues. CDR3 protein: CASSSGVRVGEKLFF. The CDR3 nucleotides read TGTGCCAGCAGTAGTGGGGTCCGGGTAGGGGAAAAACTGTTTTTT.

The chain recombines TRBV11-3 with TRBJ2-1, with 12 bases fitting TRBD2. Germline lookup yields CDR1 SGHNT and CDR2 YENEEA. This CDR3 has 15 amino acids. V was pared by 6 bases and J by 4 bases, with 4 bases of the junction left unmatched. CDR3 sequence (DNA): TGTGCCAGCAGTACCGGGACTAGCGGGTACAATGAGCAGTTCTTC. Translation gives CASSTGTSGYNEQFF.

The chain combines TRBV5-1 with TRBJ1-2; TRBD1 matches at 8 bases. The CDR3 has 16 residues. After removal of 3 bases from V and 3 bases from J, the junction contained 10 bases not matched to a gene. Germline CDR1 is SGHRS and CDR2 is YFSETQ. CDR3: CASSSTVAGGYYGYTF. Written as DNA, the CDR3 is TGCGCCAGCAGCTCCACGGTAGCAGGGGGCTACTATGGCTACACCTTC.

This clone has a single count. This rearrangement joins TRBV20-1 to TRBJ1-1; weak D call: TRBD1 (5 bases). This CDR3 has 14 amino acids. CDR1 is DFQATT and CDR2 is SNEGSKA in the germline V gene (reference sequence). With 3 bases removed from V and 0 bases from J, the gap between germline ends came to 11 bases. CDR3 DNA sequence: TGCAGTGCTAGTGTTGGGGGTATGAACACTGAAGCTTTCTTT. It is translated as CSASVGGMNTEAFF.

The chain couples TRBV3-1 (or the pseudogene TRBV3-2) to TRBJ2-5, with 9 bases aligning to TRBD2. Unmatched junction bases numbered 7, after V lost 0 bases and J lost 5 bases. In germline, CDR1 is LGHDT, CDR2 YNNKEL (reference sequence). The CDR3 has 16 residues. The CDR3 sequence is CASSQDGGRAIETQYF. CDR3 in DNA: TGTGCCAGCAGCCAAGATGGCGGGAGGGCCATTGAGACCCAGTACTTC.

The count of this clone is one. The chain has TRBV19 and TRBJ1-2; D gene uncertain. Trimming removed 3 bases from V and 5 bases from J, with 10 bases in between. This CDR3 comprises 13 residues. CDR1 is LNHDA and CDR2 is SQIVND in the germline V gene (reference sequence). DNA for the CDR3: TGTGCCAGTAGTATCCAAGGAAGGTATGGCTACACCTTC. This codes for CASSIQGRYGYTF.

The CDR3 sequence: CASSRSGRQPQHF. The CDR3, as DNA: TGTGCCAGCAGTAGGTCCGGGAGGCAGCCCCAGCATTTT. This sequence joins TRBV6-2 or TRBV6-3 and TRBJ1-5, with D unclear. V lost 5 bases and J 7 bases, leaving 12 bases between the germline ends. CDR3 length: 13 amino acids. Germline V gives CDR1 MNHEY, CDR2 SVGEGT.

The table lists this clone with a count of one. The J gene is TRBJ1-2, the V gene TRBV24-1, with a possible D match to TRBD1 (6 bases). Germline CDR1 is KGHDR and CDR2 is SFDVKD. Trimming removed 1 base at V and 5 bases at J, with 10 bases between. The CDR3 is 14 amino acids. The CDR3 reads CATSDFDRTYGYTF. CDR3 nucleotides: TGTGCCACCAGTGATTTCGACAGGACTTATGGCTACACCTTC.

The chain carries TRBV5-4 and TRBJ2-1; TRBD2 agrees at 8 bases. There are 18 residues in the CDR3. The germline V gene encodes CDR1 SGHNT and CDR2 YYREEE (reference sequence). Trimming took 0 bases from V and 1 from J; bases not matched to a gene: 9. CDR3: CASSLGLSSGDSYNEQFF. CDR3 in DNA: TGTGCCAGCAGCTTGGGGTTGAGTAGCGGGGATTCCTACAATGAGCAGTTCTTC.

The chain uses TRBV24-1 and TRBJ2-1; 8 bases match TRBD2. The germline V gene encodes CDR1 KGHDR and CDR2 SFDVKD. V trimming: 4 bases; J trimming: 3 bases; junction bases outside the gene matches: 4. The CDR3 is 15 amino acids. In DNA form, the CDR3 reads TGTGCCACCAGTGAGTCGCGGGGGGACTACAATGAGCAGTTCTTC. Translation gives CATSESRGDYNEQFF.

This chain's CDR3 is CASSRTGGGYNEQFF. The CDR3 nucleotides read TGTGCCAGCAGCAGGACAGGGGGCGGGTACAATGAGCAGTTCTTC. The chain employs TRBV21-1 and TRBJ2-1; the table gives TRBD1 as D, unverified against the DNA. TRBV21-1 is a recognized pseudogene. The CDR3 consists of 15 residues.

The V gene is TRBV29-1, the J gene TRBJ2-1; D unclear. The CDR3 spans 15 residues. Trimming took 4 bases from V and 6 from J, leaving 19 bases between them. Germline assignment: CDR1 SQVTM and CDR2 ANQGSEA. Here the CDR3 reads CSVGRTSTAANEQFF. In DNA form, the CDR3 reads TGCAGCGTTGGCCGGACCTCCACAGCAGCCAATGAGCAGTTCTTC.

The chain links TRBV7-2 to TRBJ1-1, with D tentatively TRBD1 (5 bases). Trimming cost V 5 bases and J 4 bases, with 20 bases left between them. The germline V gene encodes CDR1 SGHTA and CDR2 FQGNSA. The CDR3 sequence is 16 residues long. CDR3 DNA sequence: TGTGCCAGCAGCCCTGGGACGGGGCGGGCGAGCACTGAAGCTTTCTTT. As protein: CASSPGTGRASTEAFF. Using reference TRBV7-2 and TRBJ1-1 for the parts outside the CDR3, the full variable domain is GAGVSQSPSNKVTEKGKDVELRCDPISGHTALYWYRQSLGQGLEFLIYFQGNSAPDKSGLPSDRFSAERTGGSVSTLTIQRTQQEDSAVYLCASSPGTGRASTEAFFGQGTRLTVV.

This clone has more than one count but fewer than ten. The V and J genes are TRBV23-1 and TRBJ2-2; TRBD2 agrees at 10 bases. TRBV23-1 is sorted into the ORF group, with uncertain function. The CDR3 contains 19 residues. Trimming took 0 bases from V and 7 from J; bases not matched to a gene: 14. This CDR3 reads CASSQSPQREGQSGGELFF. For the CDR3, the DNA is TGCGCCAGCAGTCAATCGCCACAGCGGGAGGGCCAGAGTGGCGGGGAGCTGTTTTTT.